This TCR beta chain was recovered during a study of PD-1 blockade in classical Hodgkin lymphoma. V shed 3 bases and J shed 1 base, with 9 bases lying between them. CDR3 size: 13 residues. Germline-derived CDR1 and CDR2 are GTSNPN and SVGIG (reference sequence). The data were produced by immunoSEQ multiplex PCR, yet TCRdb's version contains in-frame clones alone and is incomplete. The table records around 37,000 clones, approximately 90% of them present only once. Time point here: cycle 4 day 1 (C4D1), after five to seven weeks of nivolumab. In every patient, relapse followed autologous stem cell transplantation, while exposure to brentuximab vedotin differed. The authors purified CD4+ T cells from thawed PBMCs by magnetic negative selection. Study-level points and caveats: Complete responders started with a diversity level that resembled newly diagnosed patients at baseline. Only CD4+ TCR diversity, not CD8+, had risen significantly by C4D1.

There are a few counts of this clone. Its specificity is unknown. The chain joins TRBV30 to TRBJ1-1; D not resolved. The TCR sequence derives from a human donor with classical Hodgkin lymphoma. The input for sequencing was CD4+ T cells from blood, taken before the fourth cycle of nivolumab. DNA of the CDR3: TGTGCCTGGAGCCGAAACGGGAACACTGAAGCTTTCTTT. This sequence encodes CAWSRNGNTEAFF.